Shown below are 27 T cell receptor beta chains from a single sample sequenced in a study of T-cell reconstitution after alpha-beta-depleted transplantation in children. Preparation of the TCRbeta library used unique molecular identifiers. TCRdb fed the PCR reads into MiXCR, producing one record per CDR3 protein. The table lists just over 950,000 distinct CDR3 sequences, less than 30% of them singletons. The material was PBMCs, mostly from graft donor cells, obtained 360 days after TCRalphabeta/CD19-depleted stem cell transplant. Every receptor here comes from a boy less than two years old who had a stem cell transplant for SCID, so the T cells may come from the graft donor.

The V and J genes are TRBV7-2 and TRBJ2-5; D gene unclear. The CDR3 loop spans 16 amino acids. CDR1 is SGHTA and CDR2 is FQGNSA in the germline V gene. Trimming removed 0 bases at V and 1 base at J, with 12 bases between. CDR3 amino acids: CASSLARGGTQETQYF. The CDR3 nucleotides are TGTGCCAGCAGCTTAGCGCGTGGCGGAACCCAAGAGACCCAGTACTTC.

The chain is built from TRBV20-1 and TRBJ1-5; a weak D match, TRBD1 (5 bases). This CDR3 contains 16 residues. CDR1 and CDR2 (germline): DFQATT, SNEGSKA (reference sequence). Trimming removed 6 bases at V and 1 base at J, with 19 bases between. The CDR3 DNA reads TGCAGTGCCCAGTGGGGGGGAGTGGGGAGCAATCAGCCCCAGCATTTT. Protein sequence: CSAQWGGVGSNQPQHF.

This chain uses TRBV7-2 with TRBJ2-1; the D gene is possibly TRBD2 (5 bases). The length of the CDR3 is 16 residues. The germline V gene has CDR1 SGHTA and CDR2 FQGNSA. Trimming removed 1 base from V and 3 bases from J, with 13 bases in between. The CDR3 reads CASSLVPGWIYNEQFF. The CDR3 nucleotides read TGTGCCAGCAGCTTAGTGCCGGGGTGGATCTACAATGAGCAGTTCTTC.

This clonotype showed up many times. J is TRBJ1-1 and V is TRBV3-1; D not resolved. From germline, CDR1 is LGHDT and CDR2 YNNKEL (reference sequence). This CDR3 region has 14 residues. V was trimmed by 2 bases and J by 0 bases, leaving 7 bases between them. The CDR3 nucleotides read TGTGCCAGCAGCCAATTGGTCTTGAACACTGAAGCTTTCTTT. It specifies CASSQLVLNTEAFF.

This clonotype has more than one count but fewer than ten. This sequence joins TRBV7-8 and TRBJ2-1; D unresolved. This CDR3 contains 15 residues. V shed 1 base and J shed 6 bases, with 13 bases lying between them. Germline V gives CDR1 SGHVS, CDR2 FQNEAQ. The CDR3 here is CASSLGLGYANEQFF. The DNA for the CDR3 is TGTGCCAGCAGCTTAGGGCTAGGCTATGCCAATGAGCAGTTCTTC.

V gene TRBV7-9 combines with J gene TRBJ1-6; 7 bases are shared with TRBD1. This CDR3 contains 14 residues. J was trimmed by 11 bases and V by 3 bases; bases with no gene match: 7. Germline CDR1 SEHNR, CDR2 FQNEAQ (reference sequence). The CDR3 sequence is CASSLGTDRAPLHF. In DNA form, the CDR3 reads TGTGCCAGCAGCTTGGGGACAGATCGGGCACCCCTCCACTTT.

This clonotype was observed a few times. One end of the junction fails to match germline, which may point to a read error. The V and J genes are TRBV3-1 and TRBJ2-7; D is perhaps TRBD2 (5 bases). Germline assignment: CDR1 LGHDT and CDR2 YNNKEL (reference sequence). The CDR3 loop spans 15 amino acids. In nucleotides, the CDR3 is TGTGCCAGCAGCAAAGAACGCGACATTGGGAGCGAGCAGTACTTC. It codes for CASSKERDIGSEQYF.

This rearrangement joins TRBV7-9 to TRBJ2-2, with a possible D match to TRBD2 (5 bases). Germline assignment: CDR1 SEHNR and CDR2 FQNEAQ (reference sequence). With 7 bases removed from V and 0 bases from J, the gap between germline ends came to 15 bases. The CDR3 runs 16 residues. The CDR3 is CASTTTAGTNTGELFF. The CDR3 DNA follows: TGTGCCAGCACTACAACCGCGGGCACGAACACCGGGGAGCTGTTTTTT.

This clonotype was found a few times. The V call is TRBV9, the J call TRBJ2-1, with D uncertain. In germline, CDR1 is SGDLS, CDR2 YYNGEE. The CDR3 has 14 residues. V was pared by 0 bases and J by 9 bases, with 13 bases between. The CDR3 nucleotides are TGTGCCAGCAGCGTAGGTGGGGTTGTTAGTGAGCAGTTCTTC. It translates to CASSVGGVVSEQFF. Using reference TRBV9 and TRBJ2-1 for the parts outside the CDR3, the full variable domain is DSGVTQTPKHLITATGQRVTLRCSPRSGDLSVYWYQQSLDQGLQFLIQYYNGEERAKGNILERFSAQQFPDLHSELNLSSLELGDSALYFCASSVGGVVSEQFFGPGTRLTVL.

The CDR3 here is CASSRTSLPGELFF. CDR3 coding DNA: TGCGCCAGCAGCCGAACTAGCTTGCCCGGGGAGCTGTTTTTT. The chain links TRBV5-1 to TRBJ2-2; the D gene is possibly TRBD2 (6 bases). This CDR3 spans 14 amino acids. V was pared by 4 bases and J by 6 bases, with 13 bases between. CDR1 and CDR2 (germline): SGHRS, YFSETQ.

This clonotype showed up just a few times. The J gene is TRBJ2-2, the V gene TRBV4-3; 13 bases are a match to TRBD2. V lost 2 bases to trimming and J lost 4 bases; unmatched junction nucleotides: 13. Germline lookup yields CDR1 LGHNA and CDR2 YSLEER. The CDR3 covers 20 residues. The CDR3 DNA follows: TGCGCCAGCAGCCAACCGCCCGGACTAGCGGGGGTCCCAGGCACCGGGGAGCTGTTTTTT. This codes for CASSQPPGLAGVPGTGELFF.

There are a few counts of this clonotype. The J gene is TRBJ2-1, the V gene TRBV28; D may be TRBD1 (6 bases). V was clipped by 6 bases and J by 3 bases, with 12 bases between them. The V gene's germline CDR1 is MDHEN and CDR2 SYDVKM. The CDR3 sequence is 14 residues long. CDR3 nucleotides: TGTGCCAGCAGCTACAGGGTAATCTACAATGAGCAGTTCTTC. Its protein is CASSYRVIYNEQFF.

This clonotype has just a few counts. This chain uses TRBV7-8 with TRBJ2-3; D is undetermined. Trimming removed 4 bases from V and 5 bases from J, with 7 bases in between. Germline assignment: CDR1 SGHVS and CDR2 FQNEAQ. The CDR3 has 12 amino acids. For the CDR3, the DNA is TGTGCCAGCAGCTACCAATTAGATACGCAGTATTTT. Residues: CASSYQLDTQYF.

This chain joins TRBV7-9 and TRBJ1-1; a weak D match, TRBD1 (5 bases). V was cut by 5 bases and J by 3 bases, with 13 bases left in between. The CDR3 has 14 residues. CDR1 and CDR2 from the germline V gene are SEHNR and FQNEAQ (reference sequence). DNA for the CDR3: TGTGCCAGCAGCCCCTCCGGGACCTACACTGAAGCTTTCTTT. It translates to CASSPSGTYTEAFF.

The chain has TRBV12-3 or TRBV12-4 and TRBJ1-4; no reliable D call. The CDR3 is made up of 14 amino acids. With 5 bases removed from V and 9 bases from J, the gap between germline ends came to 16 bases. The CDR3 nucleotides are TGTGCCAGCAGTGCCCGGGCTGACGGTAAAAAACTGTTTTTT. As protein: CASSARADGKKLFF.

This clonotype was detected only once. The rearrangement links TRBV19 to TRBJ1-2; 12 bases fit TRBD1. Germline V CDR1 and CDR2: LNHDA, SQIVND (reference sequence). Germline trimming cut 4 bases from V and 0 bases from J; bases unmatched to any gene: 6. The CDR3 extends over 17 amino acids. CDR3: CASSKGQGASTNYGYTF. The CDR3 nucleotides are TGTGCCAGTAGTAAGGGACAGGGGGCGTCTACTAACTATGGCTACACCTTC. Combining the CDR3 with reference TRBV19 and TRBJ1-2 gives the whole variable domain DGGITQSPKYLFRKEGQNVTLSCEQNLNHDAMYWYRQDPGQGLRLIYYSQIVNDFQKGDIAEGYSVSREKKESFPLTVTSAQKNPTAFYLCASSKGQGASTNYGYTFGSGTRLTVV.

The V gene is TRBV9, the J gene TRBJ2-7; 8 bases align to TRBD1. Germline lookup yields CDR1 SGDLS and CDR2 YYNGEE. The CDR3 extends over 15 amino acids. The ends lost 3 bases at V and 3 bases at J; junction bases unmatched: 8. The chain's CDR3 is CASSGSPDRGYEQYF. The DNA for the CDR3 is TGTGCCAGCAGCGGGAGCCCAGACAGGGGCTACGAGCAGTACTTC. The variable domain in full, with the rest retrieved from reference TRBV9 and TRBJ2-7, is DSGVTQTPKHLITATGQRVTLRCSPRSGDLSVYWYQQSLDQGLQFLIQYYNGEERAKGNILERFSAQQFPDLHSELNLSSLELGDSALYFCASSGSPDRGYEQYFGPGTRLTVT.

This sequence joins TRBV5-1 and TRBJ1-3, with a possible D match to TRBD1 (5 bases). Trimming removed 0 bases at V and 0 bases at J, with 16 bases between. This CDR3 region has 18 residues. Germline CDR1 reads SGHRS; CDR2 reads YFSETQ. The CDR3 nucleotides are TGCGCCAGCAGCTTGGCTTCGTGGGGCCAAAGCTCTGGAAACACCATATATTTT. Its protein is CASSLASWGQSSGNTIYF.

The rearrangement links TRBV5-1 to TRBJ2-7; D perhaps matches TRBD2 (6 bases). The germline gives CDR1 SGHRS, CDR2 YFSETQ. The CDR3 extends over 13 amino acids. Trimming cost V 3 bases and J 1 base, with 8 bases left between them. As DNA, the CDR3 is TGCGCCAGCAGCTGGGACTGGTCCTACGAGCAGTACTTC. Translating it yields CASSWDWSYEQYF.

This chain uses TRBV10-3 with TRBJ2-5, with 10 bases fitting TRBD1. Germline assignment: CDR1 ENHRY and CDR2 SYGVKD. The CDR3 contains 14 residues. Losses at the gene ends were 2 bases for V and 5 bases for J; bases not matched to a gene: 2. This chain's CDR3 is CAISEGTGVETQYF. In DNA, the CDR3 is TGTGCCATCAGTGAGGGGACAGGGGTGGAGACCCAGTACTTC.

This clonotype was counted between two and nine times. The rearrangement joins TRBV12-3 or TRBV12-4 to TRBJ2-2; D is ambiguous. Trimming took off 6 bases at V and 0 bases at J, with 8 bases between the two ends. The CDR3 runs to 14 residues. CDR3 nucleotide sequence: TGTGCCAGCAGCCCAGCCTCGAACACCGGGGAGCTGTTTTTT. This gives the protein CASSPASNTGELFF.

This chain connects TRBV11-2 to TRBJ2-7; TRBD2 is a possible D gene (6 bases). Germline-derived CDR1 and CDR2 are SGHAT and FQNNGV. The CDR3 totals 16 residues. V lost 3 bases and J lost 3, with 18 bases in between. The CDR3 loop is CASSLEGSPAHYEQYF. Written as DNA, the CDR3 is TGTGCCAGCAGCTTGGAGGGGTCTCCGGCCCACTACGAGCAGTACTTC.

V usage is TRBV18 and J usage is TRBJ2-2; unclear D gene. This CDR3 spans 13 amino acids. Trimming shortened V by 6 bases and J by 1 base, and 6 bases separated the two germline ends. Germline-derived CDR1 and CDR2 are KGHSH and LQKENI. CDR3 in DNA: TGTGCCAGCTCGAACCTGAACACCGGGGAGCTGTTTTTT. Translated, it gives CASSNLNTGELFF.

This clonotype was found a few times. The CDR3 region has the DNA TGCGCCAGCAGCCCGGACAAGGCTCCTAACTATGGCTACACCTTC. Translated, it gives CASSPDKAPNYGYTF. The chain uses TRBV5-1 and TRBJ1-2; perhaps TRBD1 as D (5 bases). The CDR3 sequence is 15 residues long. The germline CDR1 and CDR2 sequences are SGHRS and YFSETQ. The V end was cut by 4 bases, the J end by 0 bases, with 13 bases between.

The rearrangement joins TRBV11-1 to TRBJ2-2; 7 positions match TRBD2. CDR1 and CDR2 (germline): SGHAT, FQDESV (reference sequence). After removal of 0 bases from V and 0 bases from J, the junction contained 4 bases not matched to a gene. The CDR3 sequence is 17 residues long. Here the CDR3 reads CASSLARLAANTGELFF. The CDR3 DNA reads as TGTGCCAGCAGCTTAGCGCGGCTAGCGGCGAACACCGGGGAGCTGTTTTTT.

The V call is TRBV4-1, the J call TRBJ2-1; 9 bases line up with TRBD1. In germline, CDR1 is MGHRA, CDR2 YSYEKL. The V gene end was trimmed by 2 bases and the J gene end by 5 bases; junction bases not matched to a gene: 10. CDR3 size: 17 residues. CDR3: CASSQYEGTGLNNEQFF. The DNA for the CDR3 is TGCGCCAGCAGCCAATATGAAGGGACAGGGCTAAACAATGAGCAGTTCTTC.

V usage is TRBV11-2 and J usage is TRBJ2-1; D perhaps matches TRBD1 (7 bases). Germline V gives CDR1 SGHAT, CDR2 FQNNGV. The length of the CDR3 is 15 residues. Trimming removed 0 bases from V and 8 bases from J, with 14 bases in between. Written as DNA, the CDR3 is TGTGCCAGCAGCTTAGAGGAGGGGGCCAGCTATGAGCAGTTCTTC. This encodes CASSLEEGASYEQFF.